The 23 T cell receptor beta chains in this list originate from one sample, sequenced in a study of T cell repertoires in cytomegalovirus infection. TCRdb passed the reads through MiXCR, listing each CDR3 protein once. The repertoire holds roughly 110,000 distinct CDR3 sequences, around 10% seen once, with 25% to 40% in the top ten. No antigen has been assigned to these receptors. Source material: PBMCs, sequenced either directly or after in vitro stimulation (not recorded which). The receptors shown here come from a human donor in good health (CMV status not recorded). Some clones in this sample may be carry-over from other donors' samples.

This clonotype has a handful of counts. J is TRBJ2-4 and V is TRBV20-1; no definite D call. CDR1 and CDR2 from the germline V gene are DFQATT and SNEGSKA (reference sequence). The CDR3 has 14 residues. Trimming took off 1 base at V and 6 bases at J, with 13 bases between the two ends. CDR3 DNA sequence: TGCAGTGCTAGAGCACGAGCGCTGGGAAACATTCAGTACTTC. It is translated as CSARARALGNIQYF.

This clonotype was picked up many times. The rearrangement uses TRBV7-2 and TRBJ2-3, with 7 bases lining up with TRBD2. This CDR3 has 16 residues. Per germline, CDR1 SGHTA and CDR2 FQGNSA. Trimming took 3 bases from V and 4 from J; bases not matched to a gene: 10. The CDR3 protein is CASSLTSQRGSDTQYF. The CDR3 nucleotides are TGTGCCAGCAGCTTGACTAGCCAGAGGGGTTCAGATACGCAGTATTTT.

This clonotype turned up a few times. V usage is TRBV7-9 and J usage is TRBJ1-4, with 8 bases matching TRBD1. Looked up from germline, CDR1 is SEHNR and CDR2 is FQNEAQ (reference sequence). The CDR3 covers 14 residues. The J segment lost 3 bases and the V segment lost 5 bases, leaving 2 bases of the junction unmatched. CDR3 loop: CASSPDRANEKLFF. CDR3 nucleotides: TGTGCCAGCAGCCCGGACAGGGCTAATGAAAAACTGTTTTTT.

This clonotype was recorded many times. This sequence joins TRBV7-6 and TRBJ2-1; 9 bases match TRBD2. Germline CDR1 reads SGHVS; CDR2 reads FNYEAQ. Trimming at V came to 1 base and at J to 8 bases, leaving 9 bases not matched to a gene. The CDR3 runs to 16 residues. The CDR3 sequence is CASSLVLAGGPHEQFF. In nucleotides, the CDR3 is TGTGCCAGCAGCTTAGTTTTGGCGGGAGGGCCCCATGAGCAGTTCTTC.

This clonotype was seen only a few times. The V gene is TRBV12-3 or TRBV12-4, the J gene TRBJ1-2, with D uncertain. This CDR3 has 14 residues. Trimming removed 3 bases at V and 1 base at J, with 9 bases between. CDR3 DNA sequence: TGTGCCAGCAGTTTGTCACGGGGTAACTATGGCTACACCTTC. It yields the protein CASSLSRGNYGYTF.

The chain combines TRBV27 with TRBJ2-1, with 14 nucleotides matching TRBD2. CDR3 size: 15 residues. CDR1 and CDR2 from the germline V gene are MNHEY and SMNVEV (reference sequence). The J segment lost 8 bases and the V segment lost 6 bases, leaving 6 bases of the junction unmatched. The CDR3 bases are TGTGCCAGCAGCCGGGGGACTAGCGGGAGAGATGAGCAGTTCTTC. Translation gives CASSRGTSGRDEQFF.

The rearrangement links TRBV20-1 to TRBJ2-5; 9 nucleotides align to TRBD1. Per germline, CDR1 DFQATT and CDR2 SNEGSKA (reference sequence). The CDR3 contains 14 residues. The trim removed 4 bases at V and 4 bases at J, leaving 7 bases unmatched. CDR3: CSATGTGFGETQYF. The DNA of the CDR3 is TGCAGTGCTACCGGGACAGGGTTTGGAGAGACCCAGTACTTC.

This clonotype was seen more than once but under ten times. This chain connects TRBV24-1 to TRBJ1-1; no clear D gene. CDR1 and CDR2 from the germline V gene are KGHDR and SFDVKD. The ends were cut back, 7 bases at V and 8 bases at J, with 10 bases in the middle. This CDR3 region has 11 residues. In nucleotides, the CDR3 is TGTGCCACCAGGGGCGGCGGCGAAGCTTTCTTT. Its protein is CATRGGGEAFF.

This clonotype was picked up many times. The CDR3 sequence: CASSRGEWAREGNNEQFF. DNA of the CDR3: TGTGCCAGCAGCCGGGGCGAGTGGGCGCGGGAGGGGAACAATGAGCAGTTCTTC. The rearrangement uses TRBV11-3 and TRBJ2-1; 9 bases are shared with TRBD2. Trimming took 5 bases from V and 5 from J; bases not matched to a gene: 16. The CDR3 is 18 amino acids. Germline V CDR1 and CDR2: SGHNT, YENEEA.

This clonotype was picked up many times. CDR3 in amino acids: CASSPRPQGRELFF. In nucleotides, the CDR3 is TGTGCCAGCAGCCCTAGGCCCCAGGGACGGGAGCTGTTTTTT. J is TRBJ2-2 and V is TRBV11-3, with D perhaps TRBD1 or TRBD2 (5 bases each). Between the trimmed V and J ends, which lost 5 bases and 9 bases, there was a span of 16 bases. The CDR3 is 14 residues long. Germline V gene sequence: CDR1 SGHNT, CDR2 YENEEA.

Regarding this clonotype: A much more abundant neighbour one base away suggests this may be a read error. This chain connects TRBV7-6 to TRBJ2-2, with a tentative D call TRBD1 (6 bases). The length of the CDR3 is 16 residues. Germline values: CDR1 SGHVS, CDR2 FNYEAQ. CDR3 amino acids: CASSLVQGWNAGELFF. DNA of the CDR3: TGTGCCAGCAGCTTAGTGCAGGGGTGGAACGCCGGGGAGCTGTTTTTT.

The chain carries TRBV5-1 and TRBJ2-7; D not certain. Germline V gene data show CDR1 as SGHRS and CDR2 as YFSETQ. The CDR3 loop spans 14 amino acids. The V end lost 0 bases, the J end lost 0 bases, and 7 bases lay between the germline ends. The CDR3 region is CASSLDPLSYEQYF. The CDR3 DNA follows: TGCGCCAGCAGCTTGGACCCCCTCTCCTACGAGCAGTACTTC.

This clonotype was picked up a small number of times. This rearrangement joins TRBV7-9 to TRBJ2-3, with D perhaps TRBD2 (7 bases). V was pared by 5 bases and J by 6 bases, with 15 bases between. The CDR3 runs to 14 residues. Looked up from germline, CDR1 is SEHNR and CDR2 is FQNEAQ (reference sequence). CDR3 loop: CASSPAGARDTQYF. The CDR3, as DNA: TGTGCCAGCAGCCCGGCGGGGGCGCGGGATACGCAGTATTTT. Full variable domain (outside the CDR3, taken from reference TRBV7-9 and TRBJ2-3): DTGVSQNPRHKITKRGQNVTFRCDPISEHNRLYWYRQTLGQGPEFLTYFQNEAQLEKSRLLSDRFSAERPKGSFSTLEIQRTEQGDSAMYLCASSPAGARDTQYFGPGTRLTVL.

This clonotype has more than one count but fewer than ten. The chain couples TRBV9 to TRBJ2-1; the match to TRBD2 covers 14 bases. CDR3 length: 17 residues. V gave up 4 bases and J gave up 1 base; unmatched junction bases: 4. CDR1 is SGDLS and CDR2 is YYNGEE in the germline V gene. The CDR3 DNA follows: TGTGCCAGCAGCCGAGGGACTAGCGGGAGTTCCTACAATGAGCAGTTCTTC. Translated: CASSRGTSGSSYNEQFF.

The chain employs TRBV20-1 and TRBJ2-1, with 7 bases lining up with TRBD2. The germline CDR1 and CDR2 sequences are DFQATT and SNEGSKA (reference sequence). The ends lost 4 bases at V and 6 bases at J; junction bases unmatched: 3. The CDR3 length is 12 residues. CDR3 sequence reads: CSAKTSLNEQFF. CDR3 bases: TGCAGTGCTAAGACTAGCCTCAATGAGCAGTTCTTC.

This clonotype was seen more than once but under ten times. The DNA of the CDR3 is TGTGCCAGCAGGAAGGGACTAGCGGCCACTGTTAAGGACTACGAGCAGTACGTC. Protein: CASRKGLAATVKDYEQYV. This chain connects TRBV2 to TRBJ2-7, with 11 positions matching TRBD2. V gave up 6 bases and J gave up 3 bases; unmatched junction bases: 16. The CDR3 runs 18 residues. Germline V gene sequence: CDR1 SNHLY, CDR2 FYNNEI.

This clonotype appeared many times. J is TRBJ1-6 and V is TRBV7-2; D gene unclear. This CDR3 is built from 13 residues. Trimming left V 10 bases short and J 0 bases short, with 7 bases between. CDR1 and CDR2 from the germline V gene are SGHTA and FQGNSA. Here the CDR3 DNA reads TGTGCCACAGGTGTCTCCTATAATTCACCCCTCCACTTT. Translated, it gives CATGVSYNSPLHF.

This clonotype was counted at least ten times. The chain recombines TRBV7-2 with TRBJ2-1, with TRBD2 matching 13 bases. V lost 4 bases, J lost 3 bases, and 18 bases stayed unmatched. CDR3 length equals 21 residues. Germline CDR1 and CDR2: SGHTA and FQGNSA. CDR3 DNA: TGTGCCAGCAGCTCGCCTGGGACAGGGGACACTAGCGGGAGGGTCTACAATGAGCAGTTCTTC. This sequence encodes CASSSPGTGDTSGRVYNEQFF.

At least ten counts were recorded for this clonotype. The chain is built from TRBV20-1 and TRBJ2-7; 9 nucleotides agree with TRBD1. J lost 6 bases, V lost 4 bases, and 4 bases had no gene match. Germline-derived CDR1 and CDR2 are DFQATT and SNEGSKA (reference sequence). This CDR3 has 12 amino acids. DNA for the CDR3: TGCAGTGCTACAGCGACAGGGGGCGAGCAGTACTTC. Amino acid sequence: CSATATGGEQYF.

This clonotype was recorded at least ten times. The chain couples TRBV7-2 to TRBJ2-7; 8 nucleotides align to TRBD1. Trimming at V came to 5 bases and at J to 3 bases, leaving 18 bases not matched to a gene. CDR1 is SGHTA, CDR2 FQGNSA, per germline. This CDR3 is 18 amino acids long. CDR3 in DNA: TGTGCCAGCAGCCGACAGGGGTTAACTCCCCAATTAAGCTACGAGCAGTACTTC. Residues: CASSRQGLTPQLSYEQYF.

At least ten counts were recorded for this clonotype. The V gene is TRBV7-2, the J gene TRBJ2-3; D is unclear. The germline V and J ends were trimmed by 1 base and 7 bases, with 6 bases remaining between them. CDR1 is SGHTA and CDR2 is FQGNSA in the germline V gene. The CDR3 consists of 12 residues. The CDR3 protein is CASSLDGYTQYF. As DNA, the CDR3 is TGTGCCAGCAGCTTAGATGGCTATACGCAGTATTTT.

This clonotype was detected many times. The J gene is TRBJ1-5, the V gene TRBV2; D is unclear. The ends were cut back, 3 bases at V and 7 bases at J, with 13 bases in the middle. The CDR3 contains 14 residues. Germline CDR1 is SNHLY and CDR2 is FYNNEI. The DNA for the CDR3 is TGTGCCAGCAGTGAGGTGGATCCCGGGCAGCCCCAGCATTTT. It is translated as CASSEVDPGQPQHF.

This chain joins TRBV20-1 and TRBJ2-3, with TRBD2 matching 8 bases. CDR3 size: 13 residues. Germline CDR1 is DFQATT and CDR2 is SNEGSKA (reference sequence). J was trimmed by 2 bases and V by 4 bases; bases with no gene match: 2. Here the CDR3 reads CSAILADTDTQYF. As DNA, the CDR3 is TGCAGTGCTATACTAGCGGACACAGATACGCAGTATTTT.